One sample yielded the 3 T cell receptor beta chains listed below, sequenced in a study of CD8+ T cells in alopecia areata. As the sequencing template, cDNA was produced by extracting RNA and reverse transcribing it. Profiling relied on immunoSEQ multiplex PCR, and the TCRdb table lists in-frame clones only, not all of them. The sample includes 95,000 to 120,000 clones, approximately 60% of them seen just once. Source material: CD8+ T cells sorted from blood. These receptors were taken from a human donor in good health.

Only one count was recorded for this clone. This sequence joins TRBV7-2 and TRBJ1-5, with D unclear. Germline CDR1 and CDR2: SGHTA and FQGNSA. Trimming cost V 2 bases and J 0 bases, with 11 bases left between them. The length of the CDR3 is 16 residues. The CDR3 bases are TGTGCCAGCAGCTTAATGGGCCCTCTTAGCAATCAGCCCCAGCATTTT. It translates to CASSLMGPLSNQPQHF.

The chain is built from TRBV7-9 and TRBJ2-7; D gene ambiguous. CDR1 and CDR2 from the germline V gene are SEHNR and FQNEAQ (reference sequence). Trimming removed 5 bases at V and 9 bases at J, with 29 bases between. The CDR3 runs to 17 residues. The CDR3 DNA reads as TGTGCCAGCAGCACTCCGCCTATTGGCTCCGGTGTCAACGGGCAGTACTTC. Amino acids: CASSTPPIGSGVNGQYF. The full variable domain, completed using reference TRBV7-9 and TRBJ2-7, is DTGVSQNPRHKITKRGQNVTFRCDPISEHNRLYWYRQTLGQGPEFLTYFQNEAQLEKSRLLSDRFSAERPKGSFSTLEIQRTEQGDSAMYLCASSTPPIGSGVNGQYFGPGTRLTVT.

The chain employs TRBV30 and TRBJ1-2, with a weak D call TRBD1 (6 bases). The CDR3 covers 15 residues. Deletions cut 2 bases from V and 4 bases from J, with 17 bases between. CDR1 is GTSNPN and CDR2 is SVGIG in the germline V gene (reference sequence). DNA of the CDR3: TGTGCCTGGAGTCCTACAGGGTCGGGGAGCTATGGCTACACCTTC. Its protein is CAWSPTGSGSYGYTF.